These 20 T cell receptor beta chains were sequenced from one sample in a study of radiotherapy plus CTLA-4 blockade in lung cancer. Libraries were prepared by immunoSEQ multiplex PCR; TCRdb keeps only in-frame clonotypes and omits some of them. Among 40,000 to 55,000 clones, roughly 80% were seen once, and the ten largest hold under 3%. The material sequenced was peripheral blood, taken from a patient treated with radiotherapy plus ipilimumab. These receptors were collected from a human donor with non-small cell lung cancer whose response to radiotherapy plus ipilimumab could not be evaluated.

The chain recombines TRBV7-3 with TRBJ2-1; 7 nucleotides align to TRBD1. The CDR3 loop spans 14 amino acids. Germline V gives CDR1 SGHTA, CDR2 FQGTGA. After removal of 3 bases from V and 4 bases from J, the junction contained 3 bases not matched to a gene. CDR3 nucleotides: TGTGCCAGCAGCTTGGGGACAGTATACAATGAGCAGTTCTTC. It encodes CASSLGTVYNEQFF.

The V gene is TRBV9, the J gene TRBJ2-1; D gene uncertain. The germline V gene encodes CDR1 SGDLS and CDR2 YYNGEE. The CDR3 is made up of 13 amino acids. V was trimmed by 1 base and J by 3 bases, leaving 5 bases between them. CDR3 bases: TGTGCCAGCAGCGTAACCTACTACAATGAGCAGTTCTTC. Translating gives CASSVTYYNEQFF.

J is TRBJ2-7 and V is TRBV7-2, with TRBD2 matching over 9 bases. The V segment lost 1 base and the J segment 5 bases; nucleotides outside the gene matches: 12. The CDR3 sequence is 17 residues long. Germline V lookup: CDR1 SGHTA, CDR2 FQGNSA. The CDR3 loop reads CASSLEGPAGGAHEQYF. The DNA of the CDR3 is TGTGCCAGCAGCTTAGAGGGGCCTGCGGGAGGGGCCCACGAGCAGTACTTC.

The J gene is TRBJ2-7, the V gene TRBV5-1, with a weak D call TRBD1 (5 bases). V was pared by 3 bases and J by 2 bases, with 12 bases between. This CDR3 is 14 amino acids long. The V gene's germline CDR1 is SGHRS and CDR2 YFSETQ. The CDR3 DNA reads as TGCGCCAGCAGCTCTCAGGGTATCGCCTACGAGCAGTACTTC. This translates into CASSSQGIAYEQYF.

This chain uses TRBV28 with TRBJ2-5; tentative D call: TRBD2 (5 bases). There are 15 residues in the CDR3. The ends were cut back, 5 bases at V and 0 bases at J, with 13 bases in the middle. CDR1 is MDHEN, CDR2 SYDVKM, per germline. The CDR3 DNA follows: TGTGCCAGCAGTCCTCTCGGAGGTTACCAAGAGACCCAGTACTTC. The encoded protein is CASSPLGGYQETQYF.

This clone was detected a few times. The chain has TRBV27 and TRBJ1-5, with D maybe TRBD1 (6 bases). Deletions cut 5 bases from V and 2 bases from J, with 13 bases between. The germline V gene encodes CDR1 MNHEY and CDR2 SMNVEV (reference sequence). CDR3 length: 15 amino acids. The CDR3 loop is CASSPRRGGNQPQHF. The DNA for the CDR3 is TGTGCCAGCAGTCCCCGCAGGGGTGGCAATCAGCCCCAGCATTTT.

V usage is TRBV6-6 and J usage is TRBJ2-3; possible D gene TRBD2, 6 bases. The length of the CDR3 is 14 residues. With 5 bases removed from V and 7 bases from J, the gap between germline ends came to 16 bases. Germline V CDR1 and CDR2: MNHNY, SVGAGI (reference sequence). DNA of the CDR3: TGTGCCAGCAGTCCTCCCCGGGACTTTCATACGCAGTATTTT. This encodes CASSPPRDFHTQYF.

The rearrangement uses TRBV5-6 and TRBJ2-1; D unresolved. The CDR3 consists of 16 residues. The germline gives CDR1 SGHDT, CDR2 YYEEEE. Trimming cost V 0 bases and J 6 bases, with 16 bases left between them. The CDR3 nucleotides are TGTGCCAGCAGCTTGGCAGGCCCAATTAGAGCCAATGAGCAGTTCTTC. Encoded protein: CASSLAGPIRANEQFF.

V and J are TRBV29-1 and TRBJ2-7; the D gene is possibly TRBD2 (6 bases). The V and J ends lost 4 bases and 6 bases respectively, with 10 bases between them. Germline CDR1 is SQVTM and CDR2 is ANQGSEA. There are 11 residues in the CDR3. CDR3 nucleotides: TGCAGCGTTGTAAGGGGAGGCGAGCAGTACTTC. The encoded protein is CSVVRGGEQYF.

This clone was counted between two and nine times. The chain has TRBV5-8 and TRBJ1-2, with D perhaps matching TRBD1 (6 bases). The length of the CDR3 is 17 residues. V lost 1 base and J 0 bases, leaving 16 bases between the germline ends. CDR1 is SGHTS and CDR2 is YDEGEE in the germline V gene. As DNA, the CDR3 is TGTGCCAGCAGCTTGCCGGGCACCGACAGGACTAACTATGGCTACACCTTC. This encodes CASSLPGTDRTNYGYTF.

The chain joins TRBV19 to TRBJ2-7; the match to TRBD1 covers 10 bases. CDR1 LNHDA and CDR2 SQIVND come from the germline V gene (reference sequence). The CDR3 extends over 14 amino acids. The V gene end was trimmed by 5 bases and the J gene end by 5 bases; junction bases not matched to a gene: 6. CDR3 bases: TGTGCCAGTAGTTTTCCGGGACAGGGGAACGAGCAGTACTTC. Translated: CASSFPGQGNEQYF.

This clone was picked up a small number of times. V gene TRBV19 combines with J gene TRBJ1-1, with TRBD1 as a possible D gene (6 bases). V dropped 3 bases and J dropped 1 base, with 9 bases sitting between them. Per the germline V gene, CDR1 is LNHDA and CDR2 is SQIVND (reference sequence). This CDR3 contains 14 residues. CDR3 sequence (DNA): TGTGCCAGTAGTATTTGGGGGCAGAACACTGAAGCTTTCTTT. This sequence encodes CASSIWGQNTEAFF. Using reference TRBV19 and TRBJ1-1 for the parts outside the CDR3, the full variable domain is DGGITQSPKYLFRKEGQNVTLSCEQNLNHDAMYWYRQDPGQGLRLIYYSQIVNDFQKGDIAEGYSVSREKKESFPLTVTSAQKNPTAFYLCASSIWGQNTEAFFGQGTRLTVV.

The V gene is TRBV5-4, the J gene TRBJ2-5, with 7 bases lining up with TRBD1. Unmatched junction bases numbered 5, after V lost 1 base and J lost 5 bases. Germline-derived CDR1 and CDR2 are SGHNT and YYREEE (reference sequence). This CDR3 has 14 residues. The CDR3 sequence is CASSLTGERETQYF. The CDR3 DNA follows: TGTGCCAGCAGCTTGACAGGGGAGCGGGAGACCCAGTACTTC.

This chain uses TRBV5-1 with TRBJ1-2; D is undetermined. Trimming removed 4 bases at V and 4 bases at J, with 11 bases between. The CDR3 sequence is 13 residues long. Germline V gene lookup returns CDR1 SGHRS and CDR2 YFSETQ. CDR3 sequence reads: CASSIDGSYGYTF. CDR3 sequence (DNA): TGCGCCAGCAGCATTGATGGTAGCTATGGCTACACCTTC.

Here the CDR3 DNA reads TGTGCCAGCAGTTCAGGGCAATCCTACGAGCAGTACTTC. Translating gives CASSSGQSYEQYF. The rearrangement links TRBV28 to TRBJ2-7; the D gene is possibly TRBD1 (5 bases). The CDR3 consists of 13 residues. CDR1 and CDR2 (germline): MDHEN, SYDVKM. The ends were cut back, 4 bases at V and 1 base at J, with 8 bases in the middle.

The rearrangement joins TRBV19 to TRBJ1-5; 11 bases map to TRBD1. Losses at the gene ends were 10 bases for V and 0 bases for J; bases not matched to a gene: 2. Germline V gives CDR1 LNHDA, CDR2 SQIVND (reference sequence). This CDR3 region has 14 residues. The CDR3 spells CATDRGLSNQPQHF. CDR3 sequence (DNA): TGTGCCACGGACAGGGGGCTTAGCAATCAGCCCCAGCATTTT.

The chain has TRBV14 and TRBJ1-1, with D perhaps TRBD1 (6 bases). Per the germline V gene, CDR1 is SGHDN and CDR2 is FVKESK. Trimming stripped 8 bases from V and 1 base from J, with 20 bases between. CDR3 size: 16 residues. CDR3: CASSEQGMGPNTEAFF. The CDR3 coding sequence is TGTGCCAGCTCAGAACAGGGAATGGGTCCGAACACTGAAGCTTTCTTT.

A few counts support this clone. This sequence joins TRBV10-3 and TRBJ2-7; 11 positions match TRBD2. V shed 6 bases and J 7 bases; nucleotides not matched to a gene: 8. The CDR3 consists of 14 residues. Germline V gene lookup returns CDR1 ENHRY and CDR2 SYGVKD. The CDR3 loop is CAIRPSGGSEEQYF. The CDR3 nucleotides read TGTGCCATCAGGCCTAGCGGGGGGTCGGAGGAGCAGTACTTC.

To note about this clone: A read error may produce the germline difference seen at one junction end. V is TRBV27 and J is TRBJ2-2; 10 bases map to TRBD2. CDR1 and CDR2 (germline): MNHEY, SMNVEV (reference sequence). This CDR3 has 14 amino acids. Here the CDR3 DNA reads TGTGCCAGCAATTTAGCGGGAGGAACCGGGGAGCTGTTTTTT. Protein sequence: CASNLAGGTGELFF.

As to this clone: Its ends do not fully match the called genes, so a read error is possible. The chain recombines TRBV2 with TRBJ2-7; possibly TRBD2 for D (5 bases). CDR3 length equals 9 residues. Looked up from germline, CDR1 is SNHLY and CDR2 is FYNNEI. As DNA, the CDR3 is TGTGCCAGCGGCGGGCGTAGCATCTTC. The encoded protein is CASGGRSIF. Full variable domain (outside the CDR3, taken from reference TRBV2 and TRBJ2-7): EPEVTQTPSHQVTQMGQEVILRCVPISNHLYFYWYRQILGQKVEFLVSFYNNEISEKSEIFDDQFSVERPDGSNFTLKIRSTKLEDSAMYFCASGGRSIFGPGTRLTVT.